This record concerns one T cell receptor beta chain sequence. This clonotype was detected ten times or more. Its antigen target is currently unknown. The record has no base qualities; no much larger clone is one base away. The V end loses 2 bases and the J end loses 4 bases, and a stretch of 5 bases separates them. As encoded in the germline V gene, CDR1 is SNHLY while CDR2 is FYNNEI. Reading from cysteine to phenylalanine, the CDR3 counts 12 amino acids. Of the read, only the CDR3 DNA is kept; its 36 bases are in frame from base 1. The data were taken from a study of human T cells and chemical hapten exposure (TCRdb year 2021). Describing the broader study: For sensitization, 2% DPC in acetone was applied to an approximately 2 cm by approximately 2 cm area of upper inner arm skin. Patients additionally received weekly therapeutic DPC doses to the scalp throughout the approximately 22-week study period. Patch testing on the upper back used Finn chambers containing 0.01% DPC, with scoring done after 6 days according to International Contact Dermatitis Research Group standards. Alopecia areata with under or over 50% scalp involvement, alopecia totalis and alopecia universalis were represented in the patient cohort, which was mostly female. The libraries were sequenced as a pool, and the TCR yield per sample differed mostly because of small variations in library volumes within the pool. In alopecia patients, the study followed how the peripheral blood TCR repertoire changed in vivo over primary and secondary sensitization to diphenylcyclopropenone (DPC), a hapten. Blood samples were taken from patients before sensitization (week 0) and at 2, 6 and about 24 weeks after DPC sensitization. About 29 alopecia patients gave blood for TCR sequencing at one to four time points (pre-sensitization, 2, 6 and 24 weeks). The paper as a whole reports these results and caveats: Patch test score correlated positively with the number of PT1 expanded TCRs, reaching significance at thresholds 8, 16 and 32 but not at 4. After repeated subsampling, the strength of the expansion versus patch-test correlation and the threshold at which it became significant changed. The number of TCRs above 1 in 1000 frequency did not change with DPC sensitization; there was no evidence of global repertoire structure alterations. Alopecia, a presumed autoimmune disease, was present in all patients, so the immune response of the patients might differ from that of healthy individuals. Compared with pre-sensitization or healthy control sets, expanded TCRs formed significantly more large CDR3 similarity clusters, which is consistent with antigen-driven responses.

Library construction relied on RACE. TCRdb lists the instrument as NextSeq 500. During library preparation, unique molecular identifiers were attached to individual cDNA molecules so that TCRs could be counted quantitatively and reproducibly. From each blood RNA sample, both TCR alpha and TCR beta chains were sequenced. In the source study's methods: The median number of TCRs per sample was over 95,000, ranging from 23,224 to 690,600. V, J and CDR3 annotation of the TCR reads was carried out using the Decombinator software suite. For PS versus PT1 abundance plots, all samples were subsampled to the same number of TCRs (28,000). TCRs were defined as expanded if absent before sensitization and observed at least eight times at the 2-week time point. Using fastp at Q25 and MiXCR, TCRdb reprocessed the public reads and kept productive beta chains. Every distinct CDR3 protein forms one entry, paired with its most common genes and DNA. TCRdb's processing, not the study's, gives the V and J calls here. The sample records 70,000 to 90,000 distinct CDR3 sequences, over 9.5% of which are singletons. About 5% of the sample is held by the ten biggest clonotypes.

The time point label here, explained by the study, means: patch test 2, 6 weeks after DPC sensitization. The treatment or condition label of this sample denotes: therapeutic diphenylcyclopropenone sensitization with weekly scalp DPC. At each patch-test visit, blood was drawn before the patch test was applied. To be eligible, patients had to be aged 18 to 70, diagnosed with alopecia and judged suitable for DPC therapy, while pregnant patients were excluded. Unfractionated whole blood was collected in Tempus Blood RNA tubes, and total RNA was extracted from that blood. This chain joins TRBV2 to TRBJ2-5, with the D gene call left open. The receptor was derived from a woman between 50 and 59 years old with alopecia areata. Some clones in this sample may be carry-over from other donors' samples. Source: whole blood, taken in connection with sensitization to the hapten diphenylcyclopropenone (DPC). The encoded CDR3 is CASSEQRETQYF. In nucleotides, the sequence is TGTGCCAGCAGTGAACAGAGAGAGACCCAGTACTTC.